The T cell receptor beta chain under discussion was sequenced for a study of beta chain features in type 1 diabetes listed by TCRdb under 2018. Context from the whole study: Patients and healthy donors did not differ in mean age, gender distribution, total cell number or subset yield. A total of around 110,000,000 sorted cells were examined across all samples, and RNA yield correlated strongly with the number of cells per subset. In the study, recently diagnosed type 1 diabetes patients and matched healthy donors were compared on the TCRB repertoires of their sorted circulating CD4+ T cell subsets. Regulatory and stem cell-like memory subsets were isolated from only 8 patients and about eight healthy donors, whereas naive and central memory subsets came from all 30 or so donors.

From each donor, a single peripheral blood sample of roughly 0.11 L on average was drawn into heparinised tubes. A BD FACSAria II was used to sort naive, central memory, regulatory and stem cell-like memory CD4+ T cells with a panel that included CD45RO, CCR7, CD25, CD127, CD95 and CD27. Every sorted population had a purity above 95%. PBMCs were isolated right away by Lymphoprep density gradient centrifugation and were stained directly, without culture. So that batch effects would be minimized, each experiment stained and sorted samples in pairs, pairing one healthy donor with one patient. The full study reports these points: HLA sub-analyses involved small numbers of individuals, so any influence of HLA type on TCRB rearrangement remained unresolved. At VDJ recombination sites, patients with type 1 diabetes made fewer insertions and deleted more nucleotides, a pattern implying thymic rearrangement abnormalities. Naive, central memory and regulatory TCRB repertoires appeared more similar among patients than among healthy donors. Sequencing cDNA rather than genomic DNA could over-represent highly expressing activated cells, although activation and CD3 levels did not differ between groups. PCR might favor shorter templates, but patient and control samples were amplified and corrected together, so any skew would affect both groups equally. In all four CD4+ subsets, TCRB CDR3 length was moderately but significantly shorter in type 1 diabetes patients.

This clone was observed a few times. It lacks a known antigen. Within one base of it there is no much larger clone, and no base qualities were kept. From cysteine to phenylalanine, the CDR3 is 14 amino acids long. Only the CDR3 region is kept as DNA, spanning 42 bases read in frame from base 1. V gives up 3 bases and J gives up 2 bases, and the segment between their germline ends measures 13 bases. Taken from the germline V gene (reference sequence), the CDR1 and CDR2 loops are GTSNPN and SVGIG. All of the isolated RNA was reverse transcribed with the High Capacity cDNA Reverse Transcription Kit, so expressed TCRB transcripts were sequenced. Deep immunoSEQ sequencing was applied to naive, central memory and regulatory T cell samples, giving an average of around 4 million total reads per sample. Sorted cells were lysed in RLT buffer and RNA was extracted with DNase-treated RNeasy Micro or Mini kits, depending on cell number. To prevent cross-contamination, every cell subset was processed on its own, while patient and healthy donor samples were processed together. The immunoSEQ multiplex PCR was used to amplify TCRB sequences from cDNA, yielding 87-bp fragments that span the CDR3 region. Sequencing of the amplicons was done on the Illumina HiSeq platform. As for how the authors treated the data: PCR bias was corrected computationally using synthetic template baselines, and reads within Hamming distance 2 were collapsed, with unmergeable singletons discarded. By aligning reads against IMGT, V, D and J genes, CDR3 length, and insertions or deletions at six rearrangement sites were assigned. Within each subset, clonotype counts were normalized to the number of sorted cells before true diversity and Gini coefficients were calculated with the tcR R package. The overlap coefficient, calculated on TCRB nucleotide sequences, was used to measure repertoire sharing. As a proxy for the pre-selection repertoire, out-of-frame TCRB sequences from naive cells were analyzed. TCRdb re-hosts the immuneACCESS table, in-frame sequences only. Its copies lack some clones; in the studies checked, an unresolved V gene accounts for under half of them, and the cause for the rest is not known. V and J calls and clone size are those listed in that table; D and trimming were worked out from the DNA. The sample table contains a few hundred thousand clones; only one count was recorded for roughly 22% of them. 0.028% of the sample is in the top ten clones.

Sequenced input: naive CD4+ T cells from blood. The sample's cell subset or site label, decoded: true naive CD4+ T cells. The sequence came from a woman aged 40 to 50 with type 1 diabetes. The rearrangement combines TRBV30 with TRBJ2-5, with no confidently assigned D gene. Here is the DNA: TGTGCCTGGAGCAGGCACGTTTTACAAGAGACCCAGTACTTC. Translation gives CAWSRHVLQETQYF.